This T cell receptor (beta chain) was captured by sequencing in a study of spatial heterogeneity in lung cancer (dated by TCRdb to the late 2010s). Looking at the study overall: More beta-chain than alpha-chain transcripts were consistently detected, likely reflecting higher beta-chain transcript abundance. In tumor regions, TCR transcript counts showed a strong correlation with a T cell transcriptional module score from matched bulk RNA-seq. In the raw uncorrected reads, each unique combination of TCR and UMI appeared more than ten times on average. In non-small cell lung cancer, the study made a quantitative comparison of TCR alpha and beta repertoires among multiple tumor regions, matched nontumor lung and blood. The study linked features of the TCR repertoire to counts of nonsynonymous mutations, which were determined by whole-exome sequencing of tumor tissue. Both alpha and beta chains were TCR-sequenced in 220 or so tumor regions, roughly 70 matched nontumor lung samples and 45 to 60 PBMC samples obtained at surgery. The paper's findings and limits, for the study overall: TCR-seq coverage of tumor T cells was estimated to be only around 7.3% for alpha chains and more than 11% for beta chains. The tumor nonsynonymous mutation count correlated with the number of expanded intratumoral alpha and beta TCRs. Additional single-cell paired TCR alpha and beta sequencing was considered necessary to confirm, at a functional level, the hypothesis that regional TCRs recognize regional mutations. Counts of ubiquitous and regional expanded TCRs correlated with counts of ubiquitous and regional nonsynonymous mutations, respectively.

Preparation of the library involved 5' RACE. The instrument was a NextSeq 500. To allow correction of PCR and sequencing errors, the TCR library protocol tagged every TCR cDNA molecule with a unique molecular identifier. As for how the authors treated the data: TCR identification, UMI-based error correction and CDR3 extraction were performed with Decombinator tools. TCRs above a frequency of 2 per 1,000, corresponding to the top 1% of the tumor frequency distribution, were defined as expanded. Expanded tumor TCRs statistically deemed absent (corrected P<0.05) from at least one tumor region were classed as regional, and all other expanded tumor TCRs were classed as ubiquitous. Rényi diversity was computed with the R vegan package after subsampling each repertoire 100 times to 5,000 TCRs. To build CDR3 similarity networks, amino acid triplet string-kernel similarity was used, and CDR3s were connected when their pairwise similarity was above 0.82. The public reads were quality trimmed at Q25 with fastp and then assembled into clones with MiXCR by TCRdb, keeping productive beta chains. Rows are combined by CDR3 protein, so each entry shows the most common genes and DNA. What appears here as the V and J calls and clone size reflects TCRdb's work, not the paper's. The sample yields around 95,000 distinct CDR3 sequences; around 4.8% were counted once. 21% of the sample comes from the top ten.

According to the study, the label for this sample's time point signals: sample taken at primary tumor resection. The donors were some 76 patients from the lung TRACERx cohort who had early-stage, untreated non-small cell lung cancer. Without any cell sorting, TCR sequencing was performed on whole RNA extracted either from tumor and nontumor lung tissue or from cryopreserved PBMC samples. A patient was chosen for TCR sequencing only when enough RNA was available from at least two tumor regions. A lung pathologist reviewed the tumor and adjacent nontumor lung specimens before the specimens were selected. Counted from cysteine to phenylalanine, this CDR3 has 13 amino acids. The retained sequence is limited to the CDR3, 39 bases, with the frame set at the first base. Taken from the germline V gene, the CDR1 and CDR2 loops are MNHEY and SVGEGT. V has 8 bases trimmed and J has 11 bases trimmed; junction bases matching no gene number 9.

This clonotype was recorded many times. Its specific antigen is unknown. Base quality data are lacking; no much larger clone is found one base away. This receptor was identified in a male donor with early-stage non-small cell lung cancer. The V and J segments used are TRBV6-2 or TRBV6-3 and TRBJ1-6, with 7 bases aligning to TRBD1. Source: lung tumor tissue, taken at surgery. For the CDR3, the sequence is CASCTGERAPLHF. The nucleotides are TGTGCCAGCTGTACAGGGGAACGCGCACCCCTCCACTTT.